The 26 T cell receptor beta chains below all came from one sample that was sequenced in a study of post-analysis software for immune sequencing data. General study findings and limits: Among 5 or 6 TRBV segments more frequent in patients than controls were TRBV5-6, TRBV5-1 and TRBV20-1.

Unique molecular identifiers featured in each of the TCR beta cDNA libraries. TCRdb used MiXCR to reprocess the PCR reads, holding one entry per CDR3 protein. This table has roughly 800,000 distinct CDR3 sequences, about 32% appearing once. Antigen specificity for these receptors is unknown. Specimen: blood. The receptors stem from a girl aged 5-17 years with multiple sclerosis.

Of note for this clonotype: A clone one base away is much larger, so this may be a read error. This chain joins TRBV6-5 and TRBJ2-1, with 15 bases aligning to TRBD2. The CDR3 has 16 residues. Germline V gives CDR1 MNHEY, CDR2 SVGAGI. CDR3 coding DNA: TGTGTCAGCAGTTACTCAGGACTAGCGGGAGGGAATGAGCAGTTCTTC. Translation gives CVSSYSGLAGGNEQFF.

The genes are TRBV28 and TRBJ1-2; D uncertain. Germline V gene data show CDR1 as MDHEN and CDR2 as SYDVKM. The CDR3 sequence is 16 residues long. Trimming removed 7 bases at V and 1 base at J, with 19 bases between. The chain's CDR3 is CASNTPAGSLNYGYTF. As DNA, the CDR3 is TGTGCCAGCAATACACCAGCGGGGAGCCTTAACTATGGCTACACCTTC.

This clonotype was recorded many times. The chain uses TRBV4-1 and TRBJ1-2; 7 nucleotides agree with TRBD1. The trim removed 4 bases at V and 4 bases at J, leaving 6 bases unmatched. CDR1 MGHRA and CDR2 YSYEKL come from the germline V gene. This CDR3 has 14 amino acids. In nucleotides, the CDR3 is TGCGCCAGCAGCCCGACGACAGGGTCCTATGGCTACACCTTC. It yields the protein CASSPTTGSYGYTF.

This clonotype was detected a few times. This chain uses TRBV10-3 with TRBJ1-6; D possibly corresponds to TRBD1 (6 bases). Germline CDR1 is ENHRY and CDR2 is SYGVKD. Trimming left V 6 bases short and J 7 bases short, with 22 bases between. The CDR3 is made up of 17 amino acids. CDR3 nucleotides: TGTGCCATCAGCCGTTCCACGGCGGGGGCAGGGAATTCACCCCTCCACTTT. Residues: CAISRSTAGAGNSPLHF.

V is TRBV20-1 and J is TRBJ1-5, with unresolved D. The CDR3 has 14 residues. Germline CDR1 and CDR2: DFQATT and SNEGSKA (reference sequence). The V end lost 1 base, the J end lost 0 bases, and 7 bases lay between the germline ends. CDR3: CSARAPLSNQPQHF. CDR3 sequence (DNA): TGCAGTGCTAGAGCCCCCCTTAGCAATCAGCCCCAGCATTTT.

This chain joins TRBV13 and TRBJ2-7; 10 bases are shared with TRBD2. Germline CDR1 and CDR2: PRHDT and FYEKMQ (reference sequence). V shed 3 bases and J 4 bases; nucleotides not matched to a gene: 9. The CDR3 runs to 16 residues. CDR3 loop: CASSFGRGLAIYEQYF. In DNA, the CDR3 is TGTGCCAGCAGCTTCGGTCGGGGACTAGCGATTTACGAGCAGTACTTC.

This clonotype was observed many times. The chain uses TRBV5-1 and TRBJ2-5; 10 bases map to TRBD1. The CDR3 extends over 15 amino acids. Germline-derived CDR1 and CDR2 are SGHRS and YFSETQ. With V trimmed by 2 bases and J by 3 bases, 4 bases remained unmatched. The CDR3 DNA reads TGCGCCAGCAGCTTAGGGGACAGGGGAGAAGAGACCCAGTACTTC. It yields the protein CASSLGDRGEETQYF.

The chain carries TRBV7-6 and TRBJ2-3, with D unclear. V dropped 0 bases and J dropped 2 bases, with 6 bases sitting between them. This CDR3 is built from 14 residues. Germline lookup yields CDR1 SGHVS and CDR2 FNYEAQ. The CDR3 protein is CASSLALLTDTQYF. As DNA, the CDR3 is TGTGCCAGCAGCTTAGCGCTCCTCACAGATACGCAGTATTTT.

The genes are TRBV7-8 and TRBJ2-7, with D perhaps matching TRBD2 (6 bases). This CDR3 has 14 residues. V was trimmed by 4 bases and J by 3 bases, leaving 13 bases between them. Germline V gene data show CDR1 as SGHVS and CDR2 as FQNEAQ. The CDR3 DNA reads TGTGCCAGCAGCTCGGGACTCAACTACTACGAGCAGTACTTC. As protein: CASSSGLNYYEQYF. The complete variable domain, with remaining parts taken from reference TRBV7-8 and TRBJ2-7, reads GAGVSQSPRYKVAKRGQDVALRCDPISGHVSLFWYQQALGQGPEFLTYFQNEAQLDKSGLPSDRFFAERPEGSVSTLKIQRTQQEDSAVYLCASSSGLNYYEQYFGPGTRLTVT.

The chain has TRBV28 and TRBJ2-1, with D uncertain. The DNA end is a closer match to TRBJ2-7, so the J assignment may be wrong. CDR1 is MDHEN, CDR2 SYDVKM, per germline. CDR3 length: 13 residues. The CDR3 DNA reads as TGTGCCAGCAGTTTATATGACCTACACGAGCAGTACTTC. It yields the protein CASSLYDLHEQYF.

The rearrangement joins TRBV2 to TRBJ2-1; the D is unclear. Germline values: CDR1 SNHLY, CDR2 FYNNEI. The CDR3 is 10 residues long. V lost 11 bases, J lost 7 bases, and 9 bases lay in between. CDR3 nucleotides: TGTGCCGCCCGAAAGAATGAGCAGTTCTTC. Translating it yields CAARKNEQFF.

A few counts support this clonotype. CDR3 region: CSARVDRVGDNEQFF. CDR3 DNA: TGCAGTGCTAGGGTGGACAGGGTCGGTGACAATGAGCAGTTCTTC. This chain connects TRBV20-1 to TRBJ2-1; TRBD1 matches at 8 bases. The V and J ends lost 3 bases and 5 bases, in that order; junction bases with no gene match: 9. The CDR3 runs to 15 residues. Germline V lookup: CDR1 DFQATT, CDR2 SNEGSKA (reference sequence).

This clonotype was seen once. V gene TRBV7-2 combines with J gene TRBJ2-4, with TRBD1 matching 12 bases. The DNA end favors TRBJ2-7, so the J call may be wrong. Germline CDR1 SGHTA, CDR2 FQGNSA. The CDR3 covers 16 residues. This CDR3 is CASSLAGTGGIYEQYF. The DNA of the CDR3 is TGTGCCAGCAGCTTAGCCGGGACAGGGGGCATCTACGAGCAGTACTTC.

This clonotype has only a few counts. The chain joins TRBV3-1 to TRBJ2-1; 7 nucleotides line up with TRBD2. The V gene end was trimmed by 1 base and the J gene end by 6 bases; junction bases not matched to a gene: 0. Germline V gene lookup returns CDR1 LGHDT and CDR2 YNNKEL (reference sequence). The CDR3 totals 13 residues. Here the CDR3 DNA reads TGTGCCAGCAGCCAAGGCGGGGGCAATGAGCAGTTCTTC. It is translated as CASSQGGGNEQFF.

Concerning this clonotype: A junction boundary mismatches the germline segment, possibly from a read error. The V and J genes are TRBV4-3 and TRBJ1-2, with a tentative D call TRBD1 (6 bases). The CDR3 has 15 amino acids. CDR1 and CDR2 from the germline V gene are LGHNA and YSLEER. The CDR3 sequence is CASSQGGTPGEGCTF. The CDR3 nucleotides read TGCGCCAGCAGCCAAGGAGGCACCCCAGGGGAAGGCTGCACCTTC.

This clonotype has more than one count but fewer than ten. The chain uses TRBV28 and TRBJ2-3; D uncertain. There are 18 residues in the CDR3. V lost 5 bases and J 2 bases, leaving 23 bases between the germline ends. CDR1 and CDR2 (germline): MDHEN, SYDVKM. The CDR3 DNA reads TGTGCCAGCAGTCCGCCGGTGCTTATTAACCTGAACACAGATACGCAGTATTTT. It codes for CASSPPVLINLNTDTQYF.

This chain uses TRBV29-1 with TRBJ2-7, with a weak D call TRBD1 (6 bases). This CDR3 comprises 13 residues. CDR1 and CDR2 from the germline V gene are SQVTM and ANQGSEA. Trimming shortened V by 5 bases and J by 3 bases, and 14 bases separated the two germline ends. CDR3 coding DNA: TGCAGCGTTTATTTCGAAGGGGGCTACGAGCAGTACTTC. Protein sequence: CSVYFEGGYEQYF.

The chain has TRBV19 and TRBJ2-7; D gene uncertain. With the DNA end fitting TRBJ2-5 better, the J assignment may be wrong. The germline V gene encodes CDR1 LNHDA and CDR2 SQIVND (reference sequence). The CDR3 extends over 14 amino acids. Here the CDR3 DNA reads TGTGCCAGTAGTATGAGGCAGGAGTCCGAGACCCAGTACTTC. Its translation is CASSMRQESETQYF.

This clonotype was recorded at least ten times. The chain links TRBV20-1 to TRBJ1-5; no definite D call. The CDR3 extends over 14 amino acids. The germline V gene has CDR1 DFQATT and CDR2 SNEGSKA (reference sequence). V lost 6 bases and J lost 0, with 12 bases in between. CDR3 residues: CSAIGRNSNQPQHF. In DNA form, the CDR3 reads TGCAGTGCCATTGGCCGTAATAGCAATCAGCCCCAGCATTTT.

This clonotype has just a few counts. The V gene is TRBV20-1, the J gene TRBJ2-3, with TRBD2 matching 7 bases. The CDR3 is 15 amino acids. Trimming cost V 7 bases and J 4 bases; bases outside gene matches: 14. Germline V CDR1 and CDR2: DFQATT, SNEGSKA (reference sequence). The CDR3 loop is CSGTTREGRADTQYF. In DNA form, the CDR3 reads TGCAGTGGCACAACCAGGGAGGGCCGCGCAGATACGCAGTATTTT.

This chain links TRBV29-1 with TRBJ2-2, with D possibly matching TRBD1 (6 bases). V was shortened by 3 bases and J by 7 bases, with 12 bases between the two germline ends. Germline V CDR1 and CDR2: SQVTM, ANQGSEA. The CDR3 is 13 amino acids. DNA for the CDR3: TGCAGCGTTGATCCCAGGGGTTTCGGGGAGCTGTTTTTT. Its protein is CSVDPRGFGELFF.

This clonotype was found a few times. The CDR3 here is CASSYSAGGRETQYF. For the CDR3, the DNA is TGTGCCAGCAGTTACTCGGCTGGGGGAAGGGAGACCCAGTACTTC. The genes are TRBV6-2 or TRBV6-3 and TRBJ2-5, with D perhaps given as TRBD1 or TRBD2 (5 bases each). V lost 0 bases and J lost 5, with 13 bases in between. Per germline, CDR1 MNHEY and CDR2 SVGEGT. The CDR3 runs 15 residues.

The count of this clonotype is one. The chain carries TRBV2 and TRBJ2-3; possibly TRBD1 for D (5 bases). Germline V lookup: CDR1 SNHLY, CDR2 FYNNEI. Trimming stripped 1 base from V and 2 bases from J, with 7 bases between. The CDR3 runs to 14 residues. This chain's CDR3 is CASSEDRNTDTQYF. The CDR3 DNA sequence: TGTGCCAGCAGTGAAGACAGGAACACAGATACGCAGTATTTT.

This clonotype came up a few times. This sequence joins TRBV20-1 and TRBJ2-1, with TRBD1 matching over 9 bases. CDR3 length: 14 amino acids. Germline CDR1 is DFQATT and CDR2 is SNEGSKA (reference sequence). V trimming: 4 bases; J trimming: 6 bases; junction bases outside the gene matches: 7. CDR3 in amino acids: CSAKGPTGGNEQFF. The DNA of the CDR3 is TGCAGTGCTAAGGGACCGACAGGGGGCAATGAGCAGTTCTTC.

The sample holds one count of this clonotype. V is TRBV25-1 and J is TRBJ2-1; TRBD2 agrees at 11 bases. Losses at the gene ends were 4 bases for V and 7 bases for J; bases not matched to a gene: 9. This CDR3 is built from 16 residues. CDR1 and CDR2 (germline): MGHDK, SYGVNS. The CDR3 loop is CASSAFSGGASNEQFF. In nucleotides, the CDR3 is TGTGCCAGCAGTGCGTTTAGCGGGGGGGCGAGTAATGAGCAGTTCTTC.

The rearrangement uses TRBV5-1 and TRBJ1-1, with D uncertain. The CDR3 runs to 15 residues. Trimming took off 0 bases at V and 8 bases at J, with 17 bases between the two ends. Looked up from germline, CDR1 is SGHRS and CDR2 is YFSETQ. In nucleotides, the CDR3 is TGCGCCAGCAGCTTGGCCGGGCCGCGTCGTGAGGAAGCTTTCTTT. Translating it yields CASSLAGPRREEAFF.